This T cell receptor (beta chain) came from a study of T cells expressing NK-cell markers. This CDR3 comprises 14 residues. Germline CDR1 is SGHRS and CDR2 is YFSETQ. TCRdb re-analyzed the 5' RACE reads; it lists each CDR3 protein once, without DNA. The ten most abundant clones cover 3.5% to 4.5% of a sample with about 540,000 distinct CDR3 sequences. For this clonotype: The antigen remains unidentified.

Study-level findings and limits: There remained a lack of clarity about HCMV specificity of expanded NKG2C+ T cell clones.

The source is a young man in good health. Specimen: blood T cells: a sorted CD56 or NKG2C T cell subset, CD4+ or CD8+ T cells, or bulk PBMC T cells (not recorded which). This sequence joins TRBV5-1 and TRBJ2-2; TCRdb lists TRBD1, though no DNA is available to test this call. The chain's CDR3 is CASSSRQTGPELFF.